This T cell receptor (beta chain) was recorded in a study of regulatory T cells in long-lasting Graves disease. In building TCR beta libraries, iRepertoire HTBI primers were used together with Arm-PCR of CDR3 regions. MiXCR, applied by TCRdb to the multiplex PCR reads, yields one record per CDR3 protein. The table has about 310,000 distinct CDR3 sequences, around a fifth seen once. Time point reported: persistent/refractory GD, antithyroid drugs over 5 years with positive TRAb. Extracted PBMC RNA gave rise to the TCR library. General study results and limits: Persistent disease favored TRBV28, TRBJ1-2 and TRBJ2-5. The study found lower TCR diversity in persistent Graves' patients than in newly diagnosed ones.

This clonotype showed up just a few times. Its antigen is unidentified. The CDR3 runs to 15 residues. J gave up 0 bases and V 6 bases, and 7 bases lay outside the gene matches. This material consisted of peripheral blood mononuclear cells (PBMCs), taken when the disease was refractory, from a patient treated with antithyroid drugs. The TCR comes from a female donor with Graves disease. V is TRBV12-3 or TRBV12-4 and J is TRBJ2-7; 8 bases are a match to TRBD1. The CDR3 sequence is CASRRDRSFSYEQYF. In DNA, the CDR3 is TGTGCCAGCAGACGGGACAGGTCCTTCTCCTACGAGCAGTACTTC.